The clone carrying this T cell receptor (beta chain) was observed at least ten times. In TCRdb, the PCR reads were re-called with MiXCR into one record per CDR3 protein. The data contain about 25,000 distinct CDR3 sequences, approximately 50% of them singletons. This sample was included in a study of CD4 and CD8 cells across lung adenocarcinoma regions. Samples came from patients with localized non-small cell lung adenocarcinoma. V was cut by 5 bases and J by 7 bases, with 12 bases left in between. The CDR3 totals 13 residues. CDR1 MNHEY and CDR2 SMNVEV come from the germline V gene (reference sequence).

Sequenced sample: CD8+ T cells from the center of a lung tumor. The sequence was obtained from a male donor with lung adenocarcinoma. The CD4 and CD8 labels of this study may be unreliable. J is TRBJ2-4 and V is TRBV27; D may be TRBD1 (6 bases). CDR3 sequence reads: CASSPDSANIQYF. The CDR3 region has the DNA TGTGCCAGCAGTCCGGACAGTGCCAACATTCAGTACTTC.